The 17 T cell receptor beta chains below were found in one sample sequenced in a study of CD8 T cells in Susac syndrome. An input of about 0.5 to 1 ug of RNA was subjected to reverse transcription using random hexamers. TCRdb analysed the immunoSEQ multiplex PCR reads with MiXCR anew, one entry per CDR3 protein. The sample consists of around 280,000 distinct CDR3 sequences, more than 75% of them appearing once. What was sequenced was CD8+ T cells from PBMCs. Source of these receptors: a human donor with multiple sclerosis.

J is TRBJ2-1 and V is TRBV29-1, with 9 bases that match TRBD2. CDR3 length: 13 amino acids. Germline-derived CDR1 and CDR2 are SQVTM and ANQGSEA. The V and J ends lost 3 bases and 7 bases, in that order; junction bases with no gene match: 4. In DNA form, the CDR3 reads TGCAGCGTTGATCTCACTAGCGGGAATGAGCAGTTCTTC. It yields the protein CSVDLTSGNEQFF.

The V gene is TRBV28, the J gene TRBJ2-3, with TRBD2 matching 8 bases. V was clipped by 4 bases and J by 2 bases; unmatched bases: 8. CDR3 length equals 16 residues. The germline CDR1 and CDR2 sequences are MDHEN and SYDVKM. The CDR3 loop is CASSSLSGAHTDTQYF. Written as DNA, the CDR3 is TGTGCCAGCAGTTCACTTAGCGGGGCCCACACAGATACGCAGTATTTT.

CDR3 DNA: TGTGCCAGCAGTTTTACCCGGGGGAAGAACACTGAAGCTTTCTTT. As protein: CASSFTRGKNTEAFF. V gene TRBV11-2 combines with J gene TRBJ1-1; TRBD1 might be the D (5 bases). The CDR3 loop spans 15 amino acids. CDR1 is SGHAT and CDR2 is FQNNGV in the germline V gene. Trimming stripped 6 bases from V and 1 base from J, with 15 bases between.

CDR3: CASSLVERAALPTGETQYF. In DNA, the CDR3 is TGTGCCAGCAGCTTAGTAGAGCGCGCTGCCCTTCCAACCGGGGAGACCCAGTACTTC. The J gene is TRBJ2-5, the V gene TRBV7-2; D not resolved. CDR1 is SGHTA and CDR2 is FQGNSA in the germline V gene. CDR3 length equals 19 residues. Trimming took 1 base from V and 5 from J, leaving 26 bases between them.

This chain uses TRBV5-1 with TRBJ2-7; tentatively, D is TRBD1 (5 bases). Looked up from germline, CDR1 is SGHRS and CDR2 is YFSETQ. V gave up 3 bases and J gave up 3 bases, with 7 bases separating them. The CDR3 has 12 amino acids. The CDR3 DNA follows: TGCGCCAGCAGCTGGCAGGGCTACGAGCAGTACTTC. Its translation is CASSWQGYEQYF. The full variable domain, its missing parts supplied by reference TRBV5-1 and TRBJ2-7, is KAGVTQTPRYLIKTRGQQVTLSCSPISGHRSVSWYQQTPGQGLQFLFEYFSETQRNKGNFPGRFSGRQFSNSRSEMNVSTLELGDSALYLCASSWQGYEQYFGPGTRLTVT.

This CDR3 reads CASSPRDRVGEKLFF. In DNA form, the CDR3 reads TGTGCCAGCAGTCCCCGGGACAGGGTTGGGGAAAAACTGTTTTTT. The V gene is TRBV12-3 or TRBV12-4, the J gene TRBJ1-4, with 9 bases identical to TRBD1. V shed 5 bases and J 8 bases; nucleotides not matched to a gene: 9. The CDR3 sequence is 15 residues long.

The CDR3 DNA reads as TGTGCCAGCATAGCCCCTAGCGTTTCCTACGAGCAGTACTTC. Amino acids: CASIAPSVSYEQYF. The chain is built from TRBV7-2 and TRBJ2-7; a possible D gene is TRBD2 (6 bases). The germline V gene encodes CDR1 SGHTA and CDR2 FQGNSA. The CDR3 is 14 amino acids. Trimming stripped 7 bases from V and 1 base from J, with 14 bases between.

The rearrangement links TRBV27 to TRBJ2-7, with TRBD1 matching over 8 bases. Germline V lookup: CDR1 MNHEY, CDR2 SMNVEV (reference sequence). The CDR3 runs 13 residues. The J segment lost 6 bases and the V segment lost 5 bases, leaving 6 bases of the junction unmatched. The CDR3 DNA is TGTGCCAGCAGTCCCGGACAGGGAAGCGAGCAGTACTTC. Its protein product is CASSPGQGSEQYF.

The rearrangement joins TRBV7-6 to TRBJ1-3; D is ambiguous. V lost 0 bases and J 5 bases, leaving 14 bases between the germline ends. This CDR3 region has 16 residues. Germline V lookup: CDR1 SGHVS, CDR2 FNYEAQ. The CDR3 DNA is TGTGCCAGCAGCTTAGCGCTACAGCCCCTTCGAAACACCATATATTTT. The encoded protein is CASSLALQPLRNTIYF.

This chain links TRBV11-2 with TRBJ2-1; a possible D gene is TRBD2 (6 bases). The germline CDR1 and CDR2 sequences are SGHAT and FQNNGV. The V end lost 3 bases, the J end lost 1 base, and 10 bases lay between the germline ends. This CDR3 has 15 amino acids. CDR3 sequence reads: CASSFGGNSYNEQFF. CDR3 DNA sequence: TGTGCCAGCAGCTTCGGCGGGAATTCCTACAATGAGCAGTTCTTC.

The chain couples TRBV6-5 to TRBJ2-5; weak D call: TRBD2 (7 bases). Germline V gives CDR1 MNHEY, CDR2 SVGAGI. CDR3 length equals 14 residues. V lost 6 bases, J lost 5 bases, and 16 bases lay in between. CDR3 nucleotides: TGTGCCAGCAGCTATACAGGGCGGGGGGAGACCCAGTACTTC. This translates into CASSYTGRGETQYF.

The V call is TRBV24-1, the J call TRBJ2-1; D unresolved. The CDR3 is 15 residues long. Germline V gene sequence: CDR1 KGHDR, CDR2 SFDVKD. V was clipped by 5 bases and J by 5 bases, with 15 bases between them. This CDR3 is CATSVKSKSHNEQFF. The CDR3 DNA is TGTGCCACCAGTGTTAAGTCTAAATCCCACAATGAGCAGTTCTTC.

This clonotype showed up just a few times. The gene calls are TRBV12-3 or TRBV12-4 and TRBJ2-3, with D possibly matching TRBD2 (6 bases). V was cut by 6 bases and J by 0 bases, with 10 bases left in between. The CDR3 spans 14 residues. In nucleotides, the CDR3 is TGTGCCAGCAGCTGGGAGGCAAGCACAGATACGCAGTATTTT. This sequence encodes CASSWEASTDTQYF.

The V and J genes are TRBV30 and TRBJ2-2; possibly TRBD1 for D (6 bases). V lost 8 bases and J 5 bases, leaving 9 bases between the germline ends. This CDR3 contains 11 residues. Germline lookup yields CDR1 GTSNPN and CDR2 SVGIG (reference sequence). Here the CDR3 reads CAGTGTGELFF. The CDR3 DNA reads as TGTGCCGGTACAGGGACCGGGGAGCTGTTTTTT.

The CDR3 DNA is TGTGCCAGCAGTCCTCGGCCGGGACAGGCTTACGAGCAGTACTTC. Amino acids: CASSPRPGQAYEQYF. V gene TRBV27 combines with J gene TRBJ2-7; 8 nucleotides match TRBD1. The CDR3 covers 15 residues. From germline, CDR1 is MNHEY and CDR2 SMNVEV (reference sequence). Trimming took 5 bases from V and 4 from J; bases not matched to a gene: 10.

The CDR3 DNA is TGCAGCGTTGACGACGGTCTAGGCTACACCTTC. Its translation is CSVDDGLGYTF. The chain recombines TRBV29-1 with TRBJ1-2; no clear D gene. CDR3 size: 11 residues. Per the germline V gene, CDR1 is SQVTM and CDR2 is ANQGSEA. V dropped 3 bases and J dropped 8 bases, with 10 bases sitting between them.

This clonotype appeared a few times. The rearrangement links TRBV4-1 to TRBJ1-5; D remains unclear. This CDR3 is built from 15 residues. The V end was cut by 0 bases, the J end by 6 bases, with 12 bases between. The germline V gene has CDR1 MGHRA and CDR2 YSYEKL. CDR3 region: CASSQDLRRGQPQHF. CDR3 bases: TGCGCCAGCAGCCAAGACTTGAGACGGGGTCAGCCCCAGCATTTT.